The clone carrying this TCR beta chain was picked up a small number of times. Its antigen is currently unknown. The data are from a study of beta chain features in type 1 diabetes. Study summary: Patients did not differ from healthy donors in age, gender or cell yield. Overall study findings and caveats: Insertions were fewer and deletions more numerous at VDJ junctions in type 1 diabetes patients.

Every bit of the isolated RNA underwent reverse transcription, so sequencing read expressed TCRB transcripts. The repertoire was sequenced with immunoSEQ multiplex PCR; TCRdb's copy has only in-frame clones and lacks some. The table has under 250,000 clones, roughly 15% seen once. Trimming shortened V by 2 bases and J by 6 bases, and 11 bases separated the two germline ends. The germline CDR1 and CDR2 sequences are MNHNY and SVGAGI (reference sequence). The CDR3 extends over 13 amino acids. Sorted populations were all over 98% pure. The V and J genes are TRBV6-6 and TRBJ2-7; tentatively, D is TRBD1 (5 bases). Sequencing input: naive CD4+ T cells from blood. The clonotype was recovered from a woman between 40 and 50 years old in good health. CDR3 nucleotide sequence: TGTGCCAGCAGTTACCAGGGATGGGGCGAGCAGTACTTC. It codes for CASSYQGWGEQYF.